These 10 T cell receptor beta chains originate from one sample sequenced in a study of T-cell reconstitution after alpha-beta-depleted transplantation in children. A library of TCRbeta sequences, prepared with unique molecular identifiers, was generated. TCRdb itself ran the PCR reads through MiXCR, one entry per CDR3 protein. This table holds 250,000 to 300,000 distinct CDR3 sequences, roughly 10% found once. This sample comprised peripheral blood, obtained 180 days after TCRalphabeta/CD19-depleted stem cell transplant. The receptors stem from a male patient between 2 and 10 years old who had a stem cell transplant for chronic granulomatous disease, so the T cells may come from the graft donor.

This clonotype came up many times. The rearrangement uses TRBV10-3 and TRBJ2-7, with 7 bases that match TRBD1. The V segment lost 8 bases and the J segment 5 bases; nucleotides outside the gene matches: 6. This CDR3 region has 12 residues. CDR1 is ENHRY and CDR2 is SYGVKD in the germline V gene. CDR3 region: CAIDRAGDEQYF. The CDR3 coding sequence is TGTGCCATCGACAGGGCGGGCGACGAGCAGTACTTC.

This clonotype was observed many times. The V and J genes are TRBV29-1 and TRBJ2-1, with 9 bases fitting TRBD2. The CDR3 consists of 14 residues. Trimming cost V 3 bases and J 0 bases; bases outside gene matches: 0. Looked up from germline, CDR1 is SQVTM and CDR2 is ANQGSEA. This CDR3 is CSVETSGSYNEQFF. As DNA, the CDR3 is TGCAGCGTTGAGACTAGCGGCTCCTACAATGAGCAGTTCTTC.

This clonotype was observed many times. The rearrangement uses TRBV10-3 and TRBJ1-1; 8 nucleotides match TRBD1. The CDR3 totals 12 residues. With V trimmed by 10 bases and J by 7 bases, 8 bases remained unmatched. Germline V gives CDR1 ENHRY, CDR2 SYGVKD. The CDR3 spells CATQRDRSEAFF. Written as DNA, the CDR3 is TGTGCCACCCAGAGGGACAGGAGTGAAGCTTTCTTT.

This clonotype was observed many times. The V call is TRBV28, the J call TRBJ2-7; 13 nucleotides line up with TRBD2. V gave up 5 bases and J gave up 10 bases; unmatched junction bases: 5. Germline V CDR1 and CDR2: MDHEN, SYDVKM. The CDR3 spans 13 residues. The CDR3 DNA is TGTGCCAGCAGTGGGACTAGCGGGATTAACCAGTACTTC. It specifies CASSGTSGINQYF.

The sample holds one count of this clonotype. With a much larger clone just one base away, this may be a read error. The genes are TRBV11-2 and TRBJ2-6; TRBD2 agrees at 10 bases. The CDR3 sequence is 21 residues long. V shed 4 bases, J shed 0 bases, and the junction held 15 bases outside the gene matches. CDR1 and CDR2 from the germline V gene are SGHAT and FQNNGV. CDR3 loop: CASSSHASSGGLRSGANVLTF. For the CDR3, the DNA is TGTGCCAGCAGCTCTCACGCGTCTAGCGGGGGCTTACGCTCTGGGGCCAACGTCCTGACTTTC.

This clonotype was observed at least ten times. The J gene is TRBJ2-2, the V gene TRBV25-1; D ambiguous. V lost 0 bases and J 3 bases, leaving 5 bases between the germline ends. The CDR3 length is 14 residues. Germline V lookup: CDR1 MGHDK, CDR2 SYGVNS. CDR3 region: CASSEYPYTGELFF. The CDR3 region has the DNA TGTGCCAGCAGTGAATATCCTTACACCGGGGAGCTGTTTTTT.

This clonotype showed up many times. The V call is TRBV5-1, the J call TRBJ2-2, with D maybe TRBD1 (6 bases). Looked up from germline, CDR1 is SGHRS and CDR2 is YFSETQ. V shed 1 base and J shed 0 bases, with 10 bases lying between them. The CDR3 is made up of 16 amino acids. The CDR3 region has the DNA TGCGCCAGCAGCTTGATGGGACACCCGAACACCGGGGAGCTGTTTTTT. This encodes CASSLMGHPNTGELFF.

As to this clonotype: A much larger clone differs from this one at a single base, so this may be a read error. The rearrangement links TRBV6-1 to TRBJ1-1; the D is unclear. Germline CDR1 is MNHNS and CDR2 is SASEGT. This CDR3 region has 13 residues. The CDR3 loop reads CASRRVENSEAFF. DNA for the CDR3: TGTGCCAGCCGGCGCGTGGAGAACTCTGAAGCTTTCTTT.

This clonotype was detected many times. The chain combines TRBV28 with TRBJ2-1; 11 bases fit TRBD1. V lost 5 bases and J lost 6; bases outside the gene matches: 6. Germline V CDR1 and CDR2: MDHEN, SYDVKM. The CDR3 is 15 residues long. The CDR3 region is CASSIPGTGGNEQFF. CDR3 nucleotides: TGTGCCAGCAGTATCCCCGGGACAGGGGGCAATGAGCAGTTCTTC.

This clonotype has a handful of counts. Here the CDR3 DNA reads TGTGCCAGCAGGGAATGGAGTCAGCCCCAGCATTTT. This sequence encodes CASREWSQPQHF. V is TRBV19 and J is TRBJ1-5; TRBD1 is a possible D gene (5 bases). Between the trimmed V and J ends, which lost 9 bases and 6 bases, there was a span of 12 bases. CDR1 is LNHDA and CDR2 is SQIVND in the germline V gene (reference sequence). The CDR3 is 12 residues long.